The present entry profiles one T cell receptor (beta chain) with its context. Its antigen is undetermined. The data belong to a study of CD8+CD57+ T cells in acquired aplastic anemia. Study observations and caveats: Researchers reported that CD8+ Simpson's diversity was not significantly different in patients versus controls. Patients and controls shared over 25 CD8+ CDR3 sequences.

Patients selected for sequencing had displayed CD8+CD57+ cell expansion by flow cytometry. Patients uniformly had severe acquired aplastic anemia. TCR beta VDJ and CDR3 profiles were obtained from a genomic DNA template. TCRdb re-called the reads through MiXCR, storing one row per CDR3 protein. Of about 240,000 distinct CDR3 sequences listed, around half are singletons. Germline loops: CDR1 KGHDR, CDR2 SFDVKD. With 6 bases removed from V and 7 bases from J, the gap between germline ends came to 11 bases. The CDR3 consists of 12 residues. Source material: sorted CD4+, CD8+, or CD8+CD57+ T cells (not recorded which) from PBMCs. The V gene is TRBV24-1, the J gene TRBJ1-2; D is unclear. The TCR was taken from a human donor with aplastic anemia. CDR3: CATSREIGGYTF. DNA for the CDR3: TGTGCCACCAGTCGGGAAATAGGTGGCTACACCTTC.